What follows are 24 T cell receptor beta chains derived from one specimen sequenced in a study of identical twins. One entry per CDR3 protein, called by TCRdb with MiXCR from the 5' RACE reads. The sample contains about 690,000 distinct CDR3 sequences, around 6.1% of which appear only once. The sequencing sample was made of naive T cells sorted from blood. The receptors were gathered from a man younger than 35 in good health.

V and J are TRBV6-5 and TRBJ2-3; possibly TRBD1 for D (5 bases). Germline loops: CDR1 MNHEY, CDR2 SVGAGI. Trimming stripped 2 bases from V and 7 bases from J, with 28 bases between. The CDR3 totals 19 residues. The CDR3 is CASSYGVRVGSNSENTQYF. CDR3 bases: TGTGCCAGCAGTTACGGCGTCAGGGTTGGGTCGAATTCAGAAAATACGCAGTATTTT.

The CDR3 here is CASSLGLAGGESYNEQFF. CDR3 DNA sequence: TGCGCCAGCAGCTTGGGGCTAGCGGGGGGTGAATCCTACAATGAGCAGTTCTTC. The V gene is TRBV5-1, the J gene TRBJ2-1; the match to TRBD2 covers 11 bases. This CDR3 region has 18 residues. In germline, CDR1 is SGHRS, CDR2 YFSETQ. V was pared by 0 bases and J by 1 base, with 6 bases of the junction left unmatched.

In its sample, this clonotype was seen a few times. V is TRBV19 and J is TRBJ2-5; possibly TRBD2 for D (5 bases). V was clipped by 1 base and J by 0 bases, with 18 bases between them. Germline CDR1 is LNHDA and CDR2 is SQIVND (reference sequence). There are 18 residues in the CDR3. CDR3 sequence: CASSIAEGGLFYQETQYF. The CDR3 DNA reads as TGTGCCAGTAGTATAGCGGAAGGCGGACTTTTCTACCAAGAGACCCAGTACTTC.

The sample holds many counts of this clonotype. This chain uses TRBV29-1 with TRBJ2-1; D possibly matches TRBD1 or TRBD2 (5 bases each). The CDR3 runs 16 residues. Germline V gene lookup returns CDR1 SQVTM and CDR2 ANQGSEA. V was trimmed by 1 base and J by 2 bases, leaving 15 bases between them. The CDR3 sequence is CSVEGGELLAYNEQFF. CDR3 sequence (DNA): TGCAGCGTTGAAGGAGGGGAACTACTAGCCTACAATGAGCAGTTCTTC.

This clonotype was recorded many times. This sequence joins TRBV20-1 and TRBJ2-1; TRBD2 matches 14 bases. Germline V CDR1 and CDR2: DFQATT, SNEGSKA (reference sequence). V was pared by 3 bases and J by 12 bases, with 7 bases of the junction left unmatched. CDR3 length equals 14 residues. CDR3 in amino acids: CSARGLAGEGRQFF. In DNA form, the CDR3 reads TGCAGTGCTAGGGGACTAGCGGGAGAGGGAAGGCAGTTCTTC.

At least ten counts were recorded for this clonotype. V is TRBV6-5 and J is TRBJ1-3; 8 bases fit TRBD1. V shed 4 bases, J shed 0 bases, and the junction held 5 bases outside the gene matches. From germline, CDR1 is MNHEY and CDR2 SVGAGI. This CDR3 region has 16 residues. The CDR3 is CASSSGQVFSGNTIYF. The CDR3 bases are TGTGCCAGCAGTTCGGGACAGGTCTTCTCTGGAAACACCATATATTTT.

This clonotype has a handful of counts. The CDR3 here is CASSLDRGYDTQYF. DNA for the CDR3: TGCGCCAGCAGCTTGGACAGGGGCTACGATACGCAGTATTTT. J is TRBJ2-3 and V is TRBV5-1, with TRBD1 identical over 7 bases. The junction had 4 bases not matched to a gene; V was cut back by 0 bases and J by 6 bases. Germline assignment: CDR1 SGHRS and CDR2 YFSETQ. This CDR3 contains 14 residues.

This clonotype was picked up many times. The chain links TRBV6-1 to TRBJ2-7; D gene unclear. The V end was cut by 3 bases, the J end by 2 bases, with 14 bases between. The CDR3 spans 15 residues. Germline V lookup: CDR1 MNHNS, CDR2 SASEGT. The CDR3, as DNA: TGTGCCAGCAGTGAGTCAAGGACGCATCCCTACGAGCAGTACTTC. Translation gives CASSESRTHPYEQYF.

This clonotype was seen at least ten times. V and J are TRBV29-1 and TRBJ2-2; 8 bases are shared with TRBD1. The CDR3 consists of 15 residues. V lost 6 bases, J lost 4 bases, and 10 bases stayed unmatched. CDR1 and CDR2 (germline): SQVTM, ANQGSEA. This CDR3 is CSVGFRTGITGELFF. The DNA of the CDR3 is TGCAGCGTCGGCTTCCGGACAGGGATCACCGGGGAGCTGTTTTTT.

This clonotype was counted at least ten times. This chain joins TRBV20-1 and TRBJ2-3; tentative D call: TRBD2 (6 bases). V gave up 5 bases and J gave up 1 base, with 13 bases separating them. The CDR3 loop spans 14 amino acids. Looked up from germline, CDR1 is DFQATT and CDR2 is SNEGSKA (reference sequence). The CDR3 DNA reads as TGCAGTGCTGGGACTCCGAGGGGCACAGATACGCAGTATTTT. As protein: CSAGTPRGTDTQYF.

This clonotype was counted many times. V is TRBV5-1 and J is TRBJ2-1; 11 bases map to TRBD2. The V and J ends lost 4 bases and 2 bases, in that order; junction bases with no gene match: 8. Germline lookup yields CDR1 SGHRS and CDR2 YFSETQ. This CDR3 contains 17 residues. As DNA, the CDR3 is TGCGCCAGCAGCCAACGGCTAGCGGGAGGCCCCTACAATGAGCAGTTCTTC. Encoded protein: CASSQRLAGGPYNEQFF.

The genes are TRBV29-1 and TRBJ2-3, with D maybe TRBD2 (5 bases). This CDR3 region has 12 residues. Per the germline V gene, CDR1 is SQVTM and CDR2 is ANQGSEA. The ends were cut back, 4 bases at V and 3 bases at J, with 8 bases in the middle. CDR3 loop: CSVVGETDTQYF. The DNA for the CDR3 is TGCAGCGTTGTTGGGGAGACAGATACGCAGTATTTT.

This clonotype was counted only a few times. V and J are TRBV9 and TRBJ2-1; D is unresolved. In germline, CDR1 is SGDLS, CDR2 YYNGEE. V lost 3 bases, J lost 7 bases, and 14 bases lay in between. This CDR3 spans 14 amino acids. CDR3 nucleotides: TGTGCCAGCAGCGCCCGACCGGCATCGAATGAGCAGTTCTTC. It codes for CASSARPASNEQFF. The full variable domain, in which reference TRBV9 and TRBJ2-1 provide the parts outside the CDR3, is DSGVTQTPKHLITATGQRVTLRCSPRSGDLSVYWYQQSLDQGLQFLIQYYNGEERAKGNILERFSAQQFPDLHSELNLSSLELGDSALYFCASSARPASNEQFFGPGTRLTVL.

The genes are TRBV4-2 and TRBJ2-1, with 7 bases matching TRBD2. V gave up 1 base and J gave up 9 bases; unmatched junction bases: 12. This CDR3 contains 16 residues. The germline gives CDR1 LGHNA, CDR2 YNFKEQ. CDR3: CASSQAGGLIGGEQFF. The CDR3 bases are TGTGCCAGCAGCCAAGCGGGAGGATTAATCGGAGGTGAGCAGTTCTTC.

This chain links TRBV9 with TRBJ2-6; the match to TRBD1 covers 8 bases. Losses at the gene ends were 4 bases for V and 0 bases for J; bases not matched to a gene: 12. The CDR3 has 19 amino acids. CDR1 SGDLS and CDR2 YYNGEE come from the germline V gene. The CDR3 region is CASSSPGQDLYSGANVLTF. DNA of the CDR3: TGTGCCAGCAGCTCCCCGGGACAGGACCTCTACTCTGGGGCCAACGTCCTGACTTTC. The full variable domain, completed using reference TRBV9 and TRBJ2-6, is DSGVTQTPKHLITATGQRVTLRCSPRSGDLSVYWYQQSLDQGLQFLIQYYNGEERAKGNILERFSAQQFPDLHSELNLSSLELGDSALYFCASSSPGQDLYSGANVLTFGAGSRLTVL.

There are many counts of this clonotype. The chain recombines TRBV6-1 with TRBJ2-1, with D perhaps TRBD1 (5 bases). Germline assignment: CDR1 MNHNS and CDR2 SASEGT. V dropped 6 bases and J dropped 0 bases, with 12 bases sitting between them. CDR3 length: 15 residues. This chain's CDR3 is CASSFGATSYNEQFF. CDR3 DNA: TGTGCCAGCAGCTTTGGGGCGACCTCCTACAATGAGCAGTTCTTC.

This rearrangement joins TRBV7-9 to TRBJ2-4; no firm D call. The germline V gene has CDR1 SEHNR and CDR2 FQNEAQ (reference sequence). The V end was cut by 5 bases, the J end by 6 bases, with 20 bases between. CDR3 length: 16 residues. CDR3 residues: CASSTPSNSPPNIQYF. The CDR3 region has the DNA TGTGCCAGCAGCACACCCAGTAACAGCCCGCCAAACATTCAGTACTTC. Supplemented by reference TRBV7-9 and TRBJ2-4, the full variable domain reads DTGVSQNPRHKITKRGQNVTFRCDPISEHNRLYWYRQTLGQGPEFLTYFQNEAQLEKSRLLSDRFSAERPKGSFSTLEIQRTEQGDSAMYLCASSTPSNSPPNIQYFGAGTRLSVL.

The chain combines TRBV7-9 with TRBJ2-7; D call uncertain. The CDR3 is 16 amino acids. Germline V gene data show CDR1 as SEHNR and CDR2 as FQNEAQ (reference sequence). V was cut by 4 bases and J by 2 bases, with 18 bases left in between. CDR3 nucleotides: TGTGCCAGCAGCTGGCCGGACGGACGGACGACCTACGAGCAGTACTTC. This gives the protein CASSWPDGRTTYEQYF.

This clonotype was seen ten or more times. The chain recombines TRBV11-2 with TRBJ2-7; D gene uncertain. Deletions cut 5 bases from V and 5 bases from J, with 13 bases between. CDR1 and CDR2 from the germline V gene are SGHAT and FQNNGV. The CDR3 covers 13 residues. CDR3 amino acids: CASSLTGVNEQYV. The CDR3 DNA sequence: TGTGCCAGCAGCCTCACTGGGGTGAACGAGCAGTACGTC.

This clonotype was detected a few times. The V and J genes are TRBV12-3 or TRBV12-4 and TRBJ2-1; D unresolved. The CDR3 loop spans 13 amino acids. The V end was cut by 3 bases, the J end by 15 bases, with 18 bases between. This CDR3 is CASSFEVPLHPFF. The CDR3 DNA reads as TGTGCCAGCAGTTTCGAAGTTCCGCTCCATCCGTTCTTC.

This clonotype was seen many times. The chain recombines TRBV19 with TRBJ1-1; D is possibly TRBD1 (5 bases). Germline assignment: CDR1 LNHDA and CDR2 SQIVND (reference sequence). This CDR3 spans 13 amino acids. V was shortened by 3 bases and J by 7 bases, with 12 bases between the two germline ends. The CDR3 loop reads CASSIDWGYEAFF. The CDR3 nucleotides are TGTGCCAGTAGTATTGATTGGGGCTATGAAGCTTTCTTT.

In this sample, this clonotype turned up a few times. The V gene is TRBV5-1, the J gene TRBJ2-7; TRBD1 matches 8 bases. The CDR3 spans 14 residues. The V and J ends lost 4 bases and 4 bases, in that order; junction bases with no gene match: 7. Germline V gives CDR1 SGHRS, CDR2 YFSETQ. In DNA form, the CDR3 reads TGCGCCAGCAGCCCCACCGGACAGGGTTACGAGCAGTACGTC. Encoded protein: CASSPTGQGYEQYV.

On this clonotype itself: A much larger clone differs by one base, so this may be a read error. The chain couples TRBV5-1 to TRBJ1-1; possible D gene TRBD1, 5 bases. Germline-derived CDR1 and CDR2 are SGHRS and YFSETQ. This CDR3 comprises 14 residues. With 1 base removed from V and 5 bases from J, the gap between germline ends came to 12 bases. The CDR3 reads CASSLYRWSTEAFF. Written as DNA, the CDR3 is TGCGCCAGCAGCTTGTACAGGTGGTCGACTGAAGCTTTCTTT.

This rearrangement joins TRBV10-3 to TRBJ2-5; D tentatively fits TRBD1 or TRBD2 (5 bases each). This CDR3 comprises 13 residues. Germline CDR1 ENHRY, CDR2 SYGVKD. Trimming pared 6 bases from V and 5 bases from J, leaving 13 bases between. The CDR3 DNA follows: TGTGCCATCAGGGGGGTCTGGGGGGAGACCCAGTACTTC. Its protein is CAIRGVWGETQYF.